This is a list of T cell receptor beta chains from one sample in a study of blood T cell repertoires in COVID-19. Clones were read by immunoSEQ multiplex PCR, and TCRdb kept only the in-frame ones, dropping some. The sample shows some 120,000 clones, 80% to 90% of them seen only once. Sequencing used peripheral blood. The source is a woman aged 55-70 years with acute or convalescent COVID-19. CDR3s include the opening cysteine and the closing phenylalanine or tryptophan. Fields, in order: J gene, V gene, clone size, D gene, CDR3 protein, CDR3 DNA. D genes are given only for firm matches. Size values are once, few and many counts, or a class for expanded clones, and some rows have none.

TRBJ1-1 | TRBV6-5 | - | TRBD1 | CASSMTGILAFF | TGTGCCAGCAGTATGACAGGGATATTGGCTTTCTTT
TRBJ2-5 | TRBV11-2 | - | TRBD2 | CASSLDPSGLAVQYF | TGTGCCAGCAGCTTAGACCCCTCCGGACTAGCGGTCCAGTACTTC
TRBJ1-1 | TRBV5-8 | - | - | CASRNWGVRTEAFF | TGTGCCAGCAGGAATTGGGGGGTTCGGACTGAAGCTTTCTTT
TRBJ1-3 | TRBV7-6 | - | - | CASSLPGNRNTIYF | TGTGCCAGCAGCTTGCCGGGTAACAGAAACACCATATATTTT
TRBJ1-5 | TRBV6-5 | - | - | CASRKDSGLGQPQHF | TGTGCCAGCAGAAAGGACTCGGGGTTAGGTCAGCCCCAGCATTTT
TRBJ2-4 | TRBV5-4 | - | - | CASSATLGFDKNIQYF | TGTGCCAGCAGCGCCACACTAGGATTTGACAAAAACATTCAGTACTTC
TRBJ1-6 | TRBV6-2/TRBV6-3 | - | TRBD1 | CASSWGQPVNSPLHF | TGTGCCAGCAGTTGGGGACAGCCCGTAAATTCACCCCTCCACTTT
TRBJ1-2 | TRBV19 | - | - | CASSMDSEDPMF | TGTGCCAGTAGTATGGACAGCGAAGACCCTATGTTC
TRBJ2-2 | TRBV5-1 | - | - | CASSLAAGARTGELFF | TGCGCCAGCAGCTTGGCGGCGGGGGCAAGGACCGGGGAGCTGTTTTTT
TRBJ2-7 | TRBV28 | - | - | CASRNQGSSYEQYF | TGTGCCAGCAGAAACCAGGGTTCATCCTACGAGCAGTACTTC
TRBJ1-1 | TRBV20-1 | - | TRBD1 | CSASRGGPEAFF | TGCAGTGCTAGTAGAGGGGGCCCTGAAGCTTTCTTT
TRBJ1-6 | TRBV19 | - | - | CASSIGTGNSPLHF | TGTGCCAGTAGTATCGGGACTGGAAATTCACCCCTCCACTTT
TRBJ2-7 | TRBV28 | - | TRBD1 | CASSPTGGSYEQYF | TGTGCCAGCAGTCCTACAGGGGGCTCCTACGAGCAGTACTTC
TRBJ1-2 | TRBV5-5 | - | - | CASSLAGRLGYGYTF | TGTGCCAGCAGCTTGGCCGGCAGGTTAGGCTATGGCTACACCTTC
TRBJ1-5 | TRBV28 | once | - | CASRVEEQPQHF | TGTGCCAGCAGGGTAGAGGAACAGCCCCAGCATTTT
TRBJ1-1 | TRBV7-2 | - | TRBD1 | CASSFGTDPEAFF | TGTGCCAGCAGCTTCGGGACAGATCCTGAAGCTTTCTTT
TRBJ1-2 | TRBV7-8 | - | - | CASSFAGAYGYTF | TGTGCCAGCAGCTTCGCAGGGGCTTATGGCTACACCTTC
TRBJ2-6 | TRBV11-1 | - | - | CASSFSHSGANVLTF | TGTGCCAGCAGCTTCAGTCACTCTGGGGCCAACGTCCTGACTTTC
TRBJ1-4 | TRBV20-1 | - | - | CSARVREKLFF | TGCAGTGCTAGAGTGCGGGAAAAACTGTTTTTT
TRBJ2-1 | TRBV2 | - | - | CASQSGLFADNEQFF | TGTGCCAGTCAATCCGGCCTTTTTGCGGACAATGAGCAGTTCTTC
TRBJ2-1 | TRBV7-3 | - | - | CASSPTSGSYNEQFF | TGTGCCAGCAGCCCGACGTCCGGGTCCTACAATGAGCAGTTCTTC
TRBJ2-7 | TRBV18 | - | TRBD2 | CASSPSRTSNEQYF | TGTGCCAGCTCACCCTCACGGACTAGTAACGAGCAGTACTTC